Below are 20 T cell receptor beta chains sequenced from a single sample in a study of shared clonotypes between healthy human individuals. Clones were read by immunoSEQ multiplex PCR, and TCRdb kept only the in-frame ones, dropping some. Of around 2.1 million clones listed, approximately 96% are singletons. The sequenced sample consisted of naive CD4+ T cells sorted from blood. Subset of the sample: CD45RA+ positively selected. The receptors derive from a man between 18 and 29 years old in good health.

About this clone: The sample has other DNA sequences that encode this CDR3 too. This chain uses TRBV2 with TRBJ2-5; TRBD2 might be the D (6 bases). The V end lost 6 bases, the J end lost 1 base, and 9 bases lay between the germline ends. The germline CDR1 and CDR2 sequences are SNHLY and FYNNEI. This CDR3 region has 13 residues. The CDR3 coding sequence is TGTGCCAGCAGGCGGGGCTCCCAAGAGACCCAGTACTTC. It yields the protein CASRRGSQETQYF. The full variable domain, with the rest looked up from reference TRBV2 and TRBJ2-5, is EPEVTQTPSHQVTQMGQEVILRCVPISNHLYFYWYRQILGQKVEFLVSFYNNEISEKSEIFDDQFSVERPDGSNFTLKIRSTKLEDSAMYFCASRRGSQETQYFGPGTRLLVL.

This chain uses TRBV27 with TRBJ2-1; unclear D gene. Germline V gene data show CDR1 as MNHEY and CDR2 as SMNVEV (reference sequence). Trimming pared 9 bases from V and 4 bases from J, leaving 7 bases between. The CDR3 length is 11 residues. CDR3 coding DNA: TGTGCCAGTAAGAGATACAATGAGCAGTTCTTC. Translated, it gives CASKRYNEQFF.

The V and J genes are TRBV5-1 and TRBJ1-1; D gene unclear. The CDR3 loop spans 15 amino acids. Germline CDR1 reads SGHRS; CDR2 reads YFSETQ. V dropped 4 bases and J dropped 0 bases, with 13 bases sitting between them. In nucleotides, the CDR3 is TGCGCCAGCAGCATTGGAGTAGGAGTGAACACTGAAGCTTTCTTT. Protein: CASSIGVGVNTEAFF.

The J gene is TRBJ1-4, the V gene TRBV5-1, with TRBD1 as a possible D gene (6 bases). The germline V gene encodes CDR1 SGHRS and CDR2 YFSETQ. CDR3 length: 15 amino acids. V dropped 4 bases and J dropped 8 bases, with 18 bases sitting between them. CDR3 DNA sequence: TGCGCCAGCAGCGCTGGGGGGGGCTCCGGCGAAAAACTGTTTTTT. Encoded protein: CASSAGGGSGEKLFF.

The CDR3 spells CASSLRMTLEDRDWGEQYF. CDR3 bases: TGTGCCAGCAGCCTCCGGATGACACTCGAAGACAGGGACTGGGGCGAGCAGTACTTC. The V call is TRBV5-6, the J call TRBJ2-7, with D possibly TRBD1 on 7 matching bases. Germline loops: CDR1 SGHDT, CDR2 YYEEEE. With 4 bases removed from V and 6 bases from J, the gap between germline ends came to 32 bases. This CDR3 is 19 amino acids long.

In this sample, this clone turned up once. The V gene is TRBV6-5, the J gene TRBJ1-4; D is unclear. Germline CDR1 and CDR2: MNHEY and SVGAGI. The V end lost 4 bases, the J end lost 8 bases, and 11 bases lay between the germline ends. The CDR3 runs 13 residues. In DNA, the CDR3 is TGTGCCAGCAGTTCCACAGTTCAAGAAAAACTGTTTTTT. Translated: CASSSTVQEKLFF.

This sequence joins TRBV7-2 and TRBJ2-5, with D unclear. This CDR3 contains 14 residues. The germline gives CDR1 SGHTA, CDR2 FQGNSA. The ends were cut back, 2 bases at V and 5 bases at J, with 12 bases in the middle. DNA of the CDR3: TGTGCCAGCAGCTTAAAACTTGCCCCCGAGACCCAGTACTTC. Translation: CASSLKLAPETQYF.

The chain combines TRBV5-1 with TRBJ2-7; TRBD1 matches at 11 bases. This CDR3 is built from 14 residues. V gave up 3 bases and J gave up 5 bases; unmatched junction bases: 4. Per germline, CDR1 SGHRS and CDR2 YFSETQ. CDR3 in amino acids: CASSSVGQGDEQYF. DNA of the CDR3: TGCGCCAGCAGCTCGGTGGGACAGGGGGACGAGCAGTACTTC.

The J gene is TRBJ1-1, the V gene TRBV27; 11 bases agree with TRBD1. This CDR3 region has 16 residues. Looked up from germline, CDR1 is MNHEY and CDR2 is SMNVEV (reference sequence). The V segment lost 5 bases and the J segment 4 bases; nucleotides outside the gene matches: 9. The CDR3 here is CASSTPGQGVFTEAFF. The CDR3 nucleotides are TGTGCCAGCAGTACTCCGGGACAGGGGGTATTCACTGAAGCTTTCTTT.

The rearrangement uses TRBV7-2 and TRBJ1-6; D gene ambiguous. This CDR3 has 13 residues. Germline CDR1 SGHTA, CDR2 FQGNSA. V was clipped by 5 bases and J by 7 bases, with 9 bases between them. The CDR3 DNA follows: TGTGCCAGCAGCCAGATTGACAATTCACCCCTCCACTTT. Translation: CASSQIDNSPLHF.

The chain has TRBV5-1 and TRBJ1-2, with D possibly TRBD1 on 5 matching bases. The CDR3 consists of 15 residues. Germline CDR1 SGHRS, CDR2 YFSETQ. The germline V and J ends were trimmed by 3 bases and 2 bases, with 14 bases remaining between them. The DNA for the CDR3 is TGCGCCAGCAGCTCGACGGGAGACAGAAACTATGGCTACACCTTC. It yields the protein CASSSTGDRNYGYTF. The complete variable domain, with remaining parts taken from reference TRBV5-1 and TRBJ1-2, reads KAGVTQTPRYLIKTRGQQVTLSCSPISGHRSVSWYQQTPGQGLQFLFEYFSETQRNKGNFPGRFSGRQFSNSRSEMNVSTLELGDSALYLCASSSTGDRNYGYTFGSGTRLTVV.

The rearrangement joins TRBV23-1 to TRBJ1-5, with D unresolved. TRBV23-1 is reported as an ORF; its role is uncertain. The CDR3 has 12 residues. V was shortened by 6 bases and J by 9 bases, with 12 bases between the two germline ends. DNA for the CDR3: TGCGCCAGCAGCCGCGTGGTGGCGCCCCAGCATTTT. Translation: CASSRVVAPQHF.

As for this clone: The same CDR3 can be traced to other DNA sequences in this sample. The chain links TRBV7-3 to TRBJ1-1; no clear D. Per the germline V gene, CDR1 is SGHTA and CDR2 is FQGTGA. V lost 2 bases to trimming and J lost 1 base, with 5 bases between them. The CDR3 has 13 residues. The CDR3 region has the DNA TGTGCCAGCAGCTTACGGGAGAACACTGAAGCTTTCTTT. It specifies CASSLRENTEAFF.

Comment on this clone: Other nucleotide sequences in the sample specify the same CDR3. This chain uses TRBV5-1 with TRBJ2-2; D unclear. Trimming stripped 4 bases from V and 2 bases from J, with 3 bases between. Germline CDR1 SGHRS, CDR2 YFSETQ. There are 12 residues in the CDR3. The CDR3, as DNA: TGCGCCAGCAGCACCAACACCGGGGAGCTGTTTTTT. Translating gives CASSTNTGELFF.

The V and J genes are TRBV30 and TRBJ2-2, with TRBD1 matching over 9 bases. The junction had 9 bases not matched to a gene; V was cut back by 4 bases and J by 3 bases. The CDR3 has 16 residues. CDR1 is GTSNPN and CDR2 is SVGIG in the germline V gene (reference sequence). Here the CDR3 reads CAWIERRQGDTGELFF. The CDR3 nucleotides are TGTGCCTGGATCGAGAGACGACAGGGGGACACCGGGGAGCTGTTTTTT. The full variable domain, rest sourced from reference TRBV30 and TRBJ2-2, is SQTIHQWPATLVQPVGSPLSLECTVEGTSNPNLYWYRQAAGRGLQLLFYSVGIGQISSEVPQNLSASRPQDRQFILSSKKLLLSDSGFYLCAWIERRQGDTGELFFGEGSRLTVL.

The CDR3 DNA follows: TGTGCCAGCAGTTTATACGTACAGCCCCAGCATTTT. This gives the protein CASSLYVQPQHF. V usage is TRBV28 and J usage is TRBJ1-5, with no clear D. Germline lookup yields CDR1 MDHEN and CDR2 SYDVKM. The CDR3 totals 12 residues. The V gene lost 1 base and the J gene lost 7 bases, with 5 bases spanning the gap.

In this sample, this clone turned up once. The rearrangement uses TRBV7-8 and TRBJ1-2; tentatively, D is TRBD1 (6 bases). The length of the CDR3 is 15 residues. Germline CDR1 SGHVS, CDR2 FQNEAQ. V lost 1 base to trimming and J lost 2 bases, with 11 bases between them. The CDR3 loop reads CASSLEAGQNYGYTF. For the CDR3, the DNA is TGTGCCAGCAGCTTAGAGGCCGGACAGAACTATGGCTACACCTTC.

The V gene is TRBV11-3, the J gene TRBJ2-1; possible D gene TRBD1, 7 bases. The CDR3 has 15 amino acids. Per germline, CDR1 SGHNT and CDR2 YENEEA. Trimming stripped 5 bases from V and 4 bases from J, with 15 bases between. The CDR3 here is CASSPAGQFYNEQFF. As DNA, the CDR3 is TGTGCCAGCAGCCCCGCGGGACAGTTTTACAATGAGCAGTTCTTC.

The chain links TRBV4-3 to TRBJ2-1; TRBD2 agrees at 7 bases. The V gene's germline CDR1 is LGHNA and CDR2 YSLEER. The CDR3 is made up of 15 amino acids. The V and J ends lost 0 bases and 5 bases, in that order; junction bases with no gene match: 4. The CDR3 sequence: CASSQEGGPNNEQFF. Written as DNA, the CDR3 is TGCGCCAGCAGCCAAGAGGGAGGGCCTAACAATGAGCAGTTCTTC.

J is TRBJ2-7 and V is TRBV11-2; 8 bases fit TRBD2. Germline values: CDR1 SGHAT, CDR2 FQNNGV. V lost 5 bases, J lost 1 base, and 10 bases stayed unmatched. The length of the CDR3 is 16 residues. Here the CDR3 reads CASSPGLQRGSYEQYF. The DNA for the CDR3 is TGTGCCAGCAGCCCAGGCCTCCAGCGGGGGTCCTACGAGCAGTACTTC. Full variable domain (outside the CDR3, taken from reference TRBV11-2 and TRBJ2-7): EAGVAQSPRYKIIEKRQSVAFWCNPISGHATLYWYQQILGQGPKLLIQFQNNGVVDDSQLPKDRFSAERLKGVDSTLKIQPAKLEDSAVYLCASSPGLQRGSYEQYFGPGTRLTVT.